This T cell receptor beta chain was sequenced for a study of metastatic and nonmetastatic thyroid tumors. The overall study: It was across blood and tumor or nodule tissue from malignant and benign thyroid patients that repertoires were compared. Study results and caveats: As reported, TCR beta diversity in blood and tumor was significantly higher in malignant thyroid tumors than in benign nodules.

Each patient went into thyroid surgery without having received any treatment. Germline CDR1 reads SGHRS; CDR2 reads YFSETQ. The CDR3 totals 15 residues. V was shortened by 4 bases and J by 4 bases, with 17 bases between the two germline ends. Details on this clone: Its antigen remains unknown.

The authors' processing: Construction of a distant-metastasis classifier for papillary thyroid cancer relied on CDR3 differences across clinicopathological groups. TCRdb re-called clones via MiXCR from the PCR reads. TCRdb's processing, not the authors' own work, is the source of the V and J calls. The profile shows about 21,000 clones, approximately 28% of them singletons. This receptor was taken from a male donor with papillary thyroid cancer or a benign thyroid nodule (not recorded which). Some clones in this sample may be carry-over from other donors' samples. The chain uses TRBV5-1 and TRBJ1-1; no clear D gene. The sequenced sample consisted of tumor tissue. As DNA, the CDR3 is TGCGCCAGCAGCCTCGATGGTTCCTTGAGCACTGAAGCTTTCTTT. It specifies CASSLDGSLSTEAFF.